A selection of T cell receptor beta chains follows, all from one sample in a study of CD8 T cells in Susac syndrome. MiXCR was run by TCRdb on the immunoSEQ multiplex PCR reads, yielding one entry per CDR3 protein. The sample carries about 300,000 distinct CDR3 sequences, approximately 90% recorded once. The sequenced sample was CD4+ T cells from PBMCs. All receptors derive from a human donor with multiple sclerosis. Each CDR3 is given with its conserved first and last residue. The D gene is left open where the match is weak. The size field is filled for only some rows; it gives once, few, many or a size class.

size: NA
D: NA
J: TRBJ2-3
V: TRBV7-8
DNA: TGTGCCAGCAGCTTAGACGGGGGGCGCACAGATACGCAGTATTTT
CDR3: CASSLDGGRTDTQYF

size: NA
D: NA
J: TRBJ1-3
V: TRBV19
DNA: TGTGCCAGTAGCCTTCACGACACTTCTGGAAACACCATATATTTT
CDR3: CASSLHDTSGNTIYF

size: NA
D: TRBD1
J: TRBJ1-1
V: TRBV19
DNA: TGTGCCAGTAGTACAAGACAGGGAAACACTGAAGCTTTCTTT
CDR3: CASSTRQGNTEAFF

size: NA
D: NA
J: TRBJ2-1
V: TRBV20-1
DNA: TGCAGTGCTAGCCTGGGCCCTCGGGGTAATGAGCAGTTCTTC
CDR3: CSASLGPRGNEQFF

size: NA
D: TRBD1
J: TRBJ1-4
V: TRBV14
DNA: TGTGCCAGCAGCCAGCTGAGATTTGGACAGGGGGCCTTGGTTTCTGAAAAACTGTTTTTT
CDR3: CASSQLRFGQGALVSEKLFF

size: NA
D: NA
J: TRBJ1-1
V: TRBV29-1
DNA: TGCAGCGTTGATCGGGAGGGAGCGGAAACTGAAGCTTTCTTT
CDR3: CSVDREGAETEAFF

size: NA
D: NA
J: TRBJ1-2
V: TRBV30
DNA: TGTGCCTGGAGCCAACACGGGGTCCCTACCTATGGCTACACCTTC
CDR3: CAWSQHGVPTYGYTF

size: NA
D: NA
J: TRBJ2-1
V: TRBV5-1
DNA: TGCGCCAGCAGCCTAGGACTTTTAACCATCAATGAGCAGTTCTTC
CDR3: CASSLGLLTINEQFF

size: NA
D: TRBD1
J: TRBJ2-7
V: TRBV2
DNA: TGTGCCAGCAGTAGGGGACAGGTCTACGAGCAGTACTTC
CDR3: CASSRGQVYEQYF

size: NA
D: TRBD2
J: TRBJ2-7
V: TRBV6-2/TRBV6-3
DNA: TGTGCCAGCAGCGAAACTAGCGGATACGAGCAGTACTTC
CDR3: CASSETSGYEQYF

size: NA
D: NA
J: TRBJ2-1
V: TRBV29-1
DNA: TGCAGCGTTGAAGGCCCAAATTCAAATGAGCAGTTCTTC
CDR3: CSVEGPNSNEQFF

size: NA
D: NA
J: TRBJ2-7
V: TRBV20-1
DNA: TGCAGTGCTAGCGGTTTGGGGGGCTTTAGCTACGAGCAGTACTTC
CDR3: CSASGLGGFSYEQYF

size: NA
D: TRBD1
J: TRBJ1-2
V: TRBV2
DNA: TGTGCCAGCAGCCCTCCAGGGGGAAGAGGGTATGGCTACACCTTC
CDR3: CASSPPGGRGYGYTF

size: NA
D: NA
J: TRBJ2-7
V: TRBV4-3
DNA: TGCGCCAGCAGCCAAGCAAGGAAGGGGAACTACGAGCAGTACTTC
CDR3: CASSQARKGNYEQYF

size: NA
D: NA
J: TRBJ1-2
V: TRBV12-3/TRBV12-4
DNA: TGTGCCAGCACCCACGGGGCGGATGCTAACTATGGCTACACCTTC
CDR3: CASTHGADANYGYTF

size: NA
D: NA
J: TRBJ2-1
V: TRBV29-1
DNA: TGCAGCGTTGAACAAGCTGGAGGGGATGAGCAGTTCTTC
CDR3: CSVEQAGGDEQFF

size: once
D: TRBD1
J: TRBJ2-5
V: TRBV2
DNA: TGTGCCAGCACTTCCGGGACAGTGAAAGAGACCCAGTACTTC
CDR3: CASTSGTVKETQYF

size: NA
D: TRBD2
J: TRBJ2-3
V: TRBV7-2
DNA: TGTGCCAGCAGTTTAGCGGGACGCACAGATACGCAGTATTTT
CDR3: CASSLAGRTDTQYF

size: NA
D: NA
J: TRBJ1-2
V: TRBV11-2
DNA: TGTGCCAGCAGCCTCCTGACAGGAAGCTATGGCTACACCTTC
CDR3: CASSLLTGSYGYTF

size: once
D: NA
J: TRBJ2-1
V: TRBV6-4
DNA: TGTGCCAGCAGTGACGTTTTTGCGTCCCGGCAGTTCTTC
CDR3: CASSDVFASRQFF

size: NA
D: TRBD1
J: TRBJ2-1
V: TRBV29-1
DNA: TGCAGCGTAGCCGGGACAGGGGGTGACAATGAGCAGTTCTTC
CDR3: CSVAGTGGDNEQFF

size: NA
D: NA
J: TRBJ2-6
V: TRBV30
DNA: TGTGCCTGGAGTGTAGACAGCGACTTCTTCTCTGGGGCCAACGTCCTGACTTTC
CDR3: CAWSVDSDFFSGANVLTF

size: NA
D: NA
J: TRBJ1-2
V: TRBV2
DNA: TGTGCCAGCAGGGGAAGAAATGGCTACACCTTC
CDR3: CASRGRNGYTF

size: once
D: NA
J: TRBJ2-5
V: TRBV19
DNA: TGTGCCAGTAGTATAAACCGGGAGACCCAGTACTTC
CDR3: CASSINRETQYF

size: NA
D: NA
J: TRBJ1-2
V: TRBV7-2
DNA: TGTGCCAGCAGCTTAGGGGCGGTGGTTAACTATGGCTACACCTTC
CDR3: CASSLGAVVNYGYTF

size: NA
D: TRBD2
J: TRBJ2-3
V: TRBV29-1
DNA: TGCAGCACCCGGACTAGCGGGAACACAGATACGCAGTATTTT
CDR3: CSTRTSGNTDTQYF

size: NA
D: TRBD1
J: TRBJ2-2
V: TRBV29-1
DNA: TGCAGCGTTCGTTCAGCCGGGACAGCGAACACCGGGGAGCTGTTTTTT
CDR3: CSVRSAGTANTGELFF

size: NA
D: NA
J: TRBJ1-5
V: TRBV12-3/TRBV12-4
DNA: TGTGCCAGCAGTTTGGGCAGGGGCCAGCCCCAGCATTTT
CDR3: CASSLGRGQPQHF

size: NA
D: NA
J: TRBJ2-5
V: TRBV13
DNA: TGTGCCAGCAGCTTCGGTACCCCCGAGGAGACCCAGTACTTC
CDR3: CASSFGTPEETQYF

size: once
D: NA
J: TRBJ1-3
V: TRBV5-8
DNA: TGTGCCAGCAGCCCCGGCGGAGGCGGGTGGAACACCATATATTTT
CDR3: CASSPGGGGWNTIYF

size: once
D: NA
J: TRBJ2-5
V: TRBV5-1
DNA: TGCGCCAGCAGACCGGGTCCCCGGGAGACCCAGTACTTC
CDR3: CASRPGPRETQYF

size: once
D: NA
J: TRBJ1-2
V: TRBV20-1
DNA: TGCAGTGCTAGGGGGGGCCCCACCTTC
CDR3: CSARGGPTF

size: NA
D: NA
J: TRBJ2-1
V: TRBV9
DNA: TGTGCCAGCAGCGCCCAGTACAGCCCTACCTACAATGAGCAGTTCTTC
CDR3: CASSAQYSPTYNEQFF

size: NA
D: NA
J: TRBJ2-2
V: TRBV14
DNA: TGTGCCAGCAGCCGTACGAACACCGGGGAGCTGTTTTTT
CDR3: CASSRTNTGELFF

size: NA
D: TRBD1
J: TRBJ2-3
V: TRBV12-3/TRBV12-4
DNA: TGTGCCAGCCAACCCTACTGGACAGGGGAGGCAGATACGCAGTATTTT
CDR3: CASQPYWTGEADTQYF

size: NA
D: NA
J: TRBJ2-5
V: TRBV11-2
DNA: TGTGCCAGCAGCTTACCTCCGGCGGGACCCCAAGAGACCCAGTACTTC
CDR3: CASSLPPAGPQETQYF

size: NA
D: NA
J: TRBJ1-5
V: TRBV5-1
DNA: TGCGCCAGCAGCGCGGAGACAGATCAGCCCCAGCATTTT
CDR3: CASSAETDQPQHF

size: NA
D: NA
J: TRBJ1-4
V: TRBV7-9
DNA: TGTGCCAGCAGCTTAGGCCGTCAGTTGGATGAAAAACTGTTTTTT
CDR3: CASSLGRQLDEKLFF

size: NA
D: NA
J: TRBJ2-7
V: TRBV5-1
DNA: TGCGCCAGCAGCTTGGCACAGACACCCTACGAGCAGTACTTC
CDR3: CASSLAQTPYEQYF

size: NA
D: TRBD2
J: TRBJ2-1
V: TRBV6-2/TRBV6-3
DNA: TGTGCCAGCAGCCACCGGGGGGGGAGAACCTCCTACAATGAGCAGTTCTTC
CDR3: CASSHRGGRTSYNEQFF

size: NA
D: NA
J: TRBJ1-1
V: TRBV5-8
DNA: TGTGCCAGCAGGACCGAGGGCAGGGACACTGAAGCTTTCTTT
CDR3: CASRTEGRDTEAFF

size: NA
D: NA
J: TRBJ1-2
V: TRBV30
DNA: TGTGCCTGGAACCAAGGCGGGGAGGGCTACACCTTC
CDR3: CAWNQGGEGYTF

size: NA
D: NA
J: TRBJ1-1
V: TRBV18
DNA: TGTGCCAGCGCTTCATCGCGGGGCGCGGGGGACACTGAAGCTTTCTTT
CDR3: CASASSRGAGDTEAFF

size: NA
D: TRBD2
J: TRBJ2-1
V: TRBV7-3
DNA: TGTGCCAGCAGTCCAAGGGCGGGAGTTACCTCCTACAATGAGCAGTTCTTC
CDR3: CASSPRAGVTSYNEQFF

size: few
D: NA
J: TRBJ1-2
V: TRBV6-6
DNA: TGTGCCAGCAGTTACGGAGACAGTAATCAGAACTATGGCTACACCTTC
CDR3: CASSYGDSNQNYGYTF

size: NA
D: NA
J: TRBJ1-5
V: TRBV12-3/TRBV12-4
DNA: TGTGCCAGCACCCCCCATTCCCTTAATCAGCCCCAGCATTTT
CDR3: CASTPHSLNQPQHF

size: NA
D: NA
J: TRBJ1-2
V: TRBV20-1
DNA: TGCAGTGTGGCGGGATTTCTCGGCCGCTACACCTTC
CDR3: CSVAGFLGRYTF

size: NA
D: TRBD2
J: TRBJ2-1
V: TRBV19
DNA: TGTGCCAGTAGTATAGGGGCTAGCGGGGACAATGAGCAGTTCTTC
CDR3: CASSIGASGDNEQFF

size: NA
D: TRBD2
J: TRBJ2-1
V: TRBV12-3/TRBV12-4
DNA: TGTGCCAGCACTAGAGAAGCGGGGGGTAATAATGAGCAGTTCTTC
CDR3: CASTREAGGNNEQFF